These 18 T cell receptor beta chains were all obtained from the same sample, sequenced in a study of blood T cell repertoires in COVID-19. TCRdb's table, derived via immunoSEQ multiplex PCR, lists solely in-frame clones and lacks some. The sample has tens of thousands of clones, 70% to 90% seen once. The specimen sequenced was peripheral blood. Receptor source: a human donor in a cohort sampled during active COVID-19.

The chain employs TRBV4-2 and TRBJ2-5; 7 bases match TRBD2. The germline V gene encodes CDR1 LGHNA and CDR2 YNFKEQ. With V trimmed by 4 bases and J by 1 base, 9 bases remained unmatched. The CDR3 is 16 amino acids. The CDR3 sequence: CASSRNLAEGQETQYF. In DNA, the CDR3 is TGTGCCAGCAGCCGGAATCTAGCGGAGGGCCAAGAGACCCAGTACTTC.

This sequence joins TRBV30 and TRBJ2-3; no definite D call. Trimming stripped 4 bases from V and 2 bases from J, with 13 bases between. Germline V gene sequence: CDR1 GTSNPN, CDR2 SVGIG (reference sequence). This CDR3 contains 14 residues. The CDR3, as DNA: TGTGCCTGGAACCAGGTAGAAGACACAGATACGCAGTATTTT. Its translation: CAWNQVEDTDTQYF.

This rearrangement joins TRBV7-9 to TRBJ2-7, with 9 bases that match TRBD2. V lost 1 base, J lost 3 bases, and 7 bases stayed unmatched. Per the germline V gene, CDR1 is SEHNR and CDR2 is FQNEAQ (reference sequence). The CDR3 covers 16 residues. CDR3 sequence: CASSLGGASGVYEQYF. The CDR3 nucleotides are TGTGCCAGCAGCTTAGGTGGCGCTAGCGGGGTCTACGAGCAGTACTTC.

This clone showed up just once. CDR3 sequence: CASSVGSVTYEQYF. CDR3 sequence (DNA): TGTGCCAGCAGCGTAGGTAGCGTTACCTACGAGCAGTACTTC. The chain combines TRBV9 with TRBJ2-7, with TRBD2 as a possible D gene (5 bases). CDR3 length equals 14 residues. The V and J ends lost 0 bases and 2 bases respectively, with 9 bases between them. Germline V gene lookup returns CDR1 SGDLS and CDR2 YYNGEE.

The chain is built from TRBV10-2 and TRBJ2-1; TRBD2 aligns across 7 bases. V gave up 7 bases and J gave up 6 bases; unmatched junction bases: 12. CDR3 length: 15 residues. Germline lookup yields CDR1 WSHSY and CDR2 SAAADI. The CDR3: CASTNGLEGGNEQFF. The CDR3 region has the DNA TGCGCCAGCACAAATGGACTAGAGGGTGGCAATGAGCAGTTCTTC.

This chain joins TRBV27 and TRBJ1-1; TRBD1 might be the D (5 bases). The germline gives CDR1 MNHEY, CDR2 SMNVEV (reference sequence). The V and J ends lost 5 bases and 5 bases respectively, with 12 bases between them. There are 13 residues in the CDR3. The CDR3, as DNA: TGTGCCAGCAGTCCACAGGCCTGGACTGAAGCTTTCTTT. Its protein is CASSPQAWTEAFF.

The V call is TRBV7-5, the J call TRBJ1-6; TRBD1, as called in the table, went unchecked against the DNA. TRBV7-5 is an annotated pseudogene. This CDR3 spans 16 amino acids. CDR3 nucleotides: TGTGCCAGAAGCTTAGCACCCGCAGGGGATCATTCACCCCTCCACTTT. Amino acid sequence: CARSLAPAGDHSPLHF.

V is TRBV5-8 and J is TRBJ2-3; D is possibly TRBD2 (6 bases). There are 15 residues in the CDR3. Germline V gene data show CDR1 as SGHTS and CDR2 as YDEGEE. Trimming left V 0 bases short and J 0 bases short, with 8 bases between. Here the CDR3 DNA reads TGTGCCAGCAGCTTGGGACTAGGGAGCACAGATACGCAGTATTTT. Amino acid sequence: CASSLGLGSTDTQYF.

The V call is TRBV10-3, the J call TRBJ1-2; D call uncertain. V was trimmed by 8 bases and J by 4 bases, leaving 11 bases between them. Germline CDR1 reads ENHRY; CDR2 reads SYGVKD. CDR3 length equals 12 residues. CDR3 region: CAIEMRPYGYTF. CDR3 bases: TGTGCCATCGAGATGAGGCCCTATGGCTACACCTTC.

The chain employs TRBV19 and TRBJ2-1; 9 bases map to TRBD2. CDR3 size: 15 residues. The V and J ends lost 3 bases and 8 bases, in that order; junction bases with no gene match: 8. Germline-derived CDR1 and CDR2 are LNHDA and SQIVND (reference sequence). The CDR3 region is CASSISGSWGDEQFF. CDR3 coding DNA: TGTGCCAGTAGTATTAGCGGGAGTTGGGGCGATGAGCAGTTCTTC.

The CDR3 sequence: CATSDSGSGDTQYF. The CDR3 DNA follows: TGTGCCACCAGTGATAGCGGGAGTGGAGATACGCAGTATTTT. The chain couples TRBV24-1 to TRBJ2-3, with 8 positions matching TRBD2. The CDR3 runs to 14 residues. Germline lookup yields CDR1 KGHDR and CDR2 SFDVKD. The J segment lost 5 bases and the V segment lost 3 bases, leaving 3 bases of the junction unmatched.

The chain recombines TRBV28 with TRBJ2-3; possible D gene TRBD2, 7 bases. Trimming stripped 8 bases from V and 0 bases from J, with 15 bases between. The CDR3 runs 15 residues. Looked up from germline, CDR1 is MDHEN and CDR2 is SYDVKM. The CDR3 sequence: CASDGAGHSTDTQYF. The CDR3 nucleotides are TGTGCCAGCGATGGAGCGGGACATAGCACAGATACGCAGTATTTT.

This chain uses TRBV4-1 with TRBJ2-7; 9 bases match TRBD1. The J segment lost 2 bases and the V segment lost 2 bases, leaving 4 bases of the junction unmatched. Germline assignment: CDR1 MGHRA and CDR2 YSYEKL. This CDR3 region has 15 residues. DNA for the CDR3: TGCGCCAGCAGCCAAAACGACAGGGGGGCCTACGAGCAGTACTTC. The encoded protein is CASSQNDRGAYEQYF.

This clone was seen more than once but under ten times. The V gene is TRBV28, the J gene TRBJ2-2; D may be TRBD1 (5 bases). CDR1 is MDHEN, CDR2 SYDVKM, per germline. V was clipped by 5 bases and J by 1 base, with 20 bases between them. The CDR3 totals 18 residues. In DNA form, the CDR3 reads TGTGCCAGCAGTCCCATCGGTACAGGCAAAGGGAACACCGGGGAGCTGTTTTTT. This sequence encodes CASSPIGTGKGNTGELFF. Combining the CDR3 with reference TRBV28 and TRBJ2-2 gives the whole variable domain DVKVTQSSRYLVKRTGEKVFLECVQDMDHENMFWYRQDPGLGLRLIYFSYDVKMKEKGDIPEGYSVSREKKERFSLILESASTNQTSMYLCASSPIGTGKGNTGELFFGEGSRLTVL.

The chain links TRBV6-4 to TRBJ2-1; TRBD2 aligns across 14 bases. Trimming took 3 bases from V and 9 from J; bases not matched to a gene: 1. The germline CDR1 and CDR2 sequences are MRHNA and SNTAGT. This CDR3 is built from 14 residues. CDR3 sequence reads: CASSDGTSGSEQFF. CDR3 nucleotide sequence: TGTGCCAGCAGTGATGGGACTAGCGGGAGTGAGCAGTTCTTC.

The gene calls are TRBV7-9 and TRBJ2-3; 10 bases are a match to TRBD1. The CDR3 is 14 amino acids. From germline, CDR1 is SEHNR and CDR2 FQNEAQ (reference sequence). Trimming at V came to 3 bases and at J to 3 bases, leaving 0 bases not matched to a gene. The CDR3 region has the DNA TGTGCCAGCAGCTTGGGACAGGGGACAGATACGCAGTATTTT. It encodes CASSLGQGTDTQYF.

The chain has TRBV12-3 or TRBV12-4 and TRBJ1-2, with D unresolved. V lost 3 bases and J lost 7, with 9 bases in between. This CDR3 has 12 residues. The CDR3 loop reads CASSLGSSGYTF. The CDR3 DNA follows: TGTGCCAGCAGTTTGGGCAGTTCTGGCTACACCTTC.

This clone is medium-sized (0.01 to 0.1%). V usage is TRBV28 and J usage is TRBJ2-7, with D possibly TRBD1 on 6 matching bases. CDR1 is MDHEN, CDR2 SYDVKM, per germline. The CDR3 runs 14 residues. Deletions cut 6 bases from V and 7 bases from J, with 19 bases between. The chain's CDR3 is CASSWTAEGVEQYF. In DNA, the CDR3 is TGTGCCAGCAGCTGGACCGCAGAGGGGGTAGAGCAGTACTTC.